Sequencing of this T cell receptor beta chain was carried out in a study of blood T cell repertoires in COVID-19. The germline V gene encodes CDR1 SGHKS and CDR2 YYEKEE (reference sequence). V lost 7 bases, J lost 0 bases, and 14 bases stayed unmatched. The CDR3 is 17 residues long. In terms of age and location, participants ranged from roughly 18 to 95 years and lived in approximately 24 US areas. The repertoire was sequenced with immunoSEQ multiplex PCR; TCRdb's copy has only in-frame clones and lacks some. The data show roughly 190,000 clones, 84% seen once. Sequencing used PBMCs or T cells enriched from blood (not recorded which). This TCR derives from a woman aged 25 to 39 who had recovered from COVID-19. The rearrangement joins TRBV5-5 to TRBJ2-3, with 7 bases aligning to TRBD2. The CDR3 spells CASLGERERVSTDTQYF. CDR3 coding DNA: TGTGCCAGCCTTGGAGAGCGGGAACGAGTTAGCACAGATACGCAGTATTTT.